One TCR beta chain is described in this entry. In the study's own analysis: Nucleated cell number was recorded as an estimate derived from reference gene primer amplification. Profiling relied on immunoSEQ multiplex PCR, and the TCRdb table lists in-frame clones only, not all of them. The V and J calls and the clone size are those of that table, but D and trimming were determined from the DNA. The sample includes about 440,000 clones, around 89% of them seen just once. The data derive from a study of blood T cell repertoires in COVID-19. Study-level background: The origin of the acute and convalescent COVID-19 samples was the United States, Italy and Spain.

The CDR3 totals 14 residues. V lost 7 bases, J lost 4 bases, and 7 bases stayed unmatched. Germline values: CDR1 SGHVS, CDR2 FQNEAQ. The receptor was derived from a woman under 40 with acute or convalescent COVID-19. The V and J genes are TRBV7-8 and TRBJ1-1; 9 bases fit TRBD1. Sequences were obtained from peripheral blood. The CDR3 protein is CASNRQGVATEAFF. The CDR3 DNA sequence: TGTGCCAGCAACAGACAGGGGGTGGCCACTGAAGCTTTCTTT.